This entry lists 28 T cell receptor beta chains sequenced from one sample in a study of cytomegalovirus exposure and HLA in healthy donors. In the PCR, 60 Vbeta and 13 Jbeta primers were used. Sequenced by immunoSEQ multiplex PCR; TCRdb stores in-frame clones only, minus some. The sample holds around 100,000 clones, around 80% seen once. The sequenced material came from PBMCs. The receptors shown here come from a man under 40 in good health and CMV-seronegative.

CDR3 in amino acids: CASSPTGGGVLDTQYF. CDR3 sequence (DNA): TGTGCCAGCAGCCCCACCGGAGGGGGGGTATTAGATACGCAGTATTTT. V gene TRBV27 combines with J gene TRBJ2-3, with D perhaps TRBD2 (7 bases). Germline CDR1 MNHEY, CDR2 SMNVEV (reference sequence). The CDR3 is 16 amino acids. Trimming left V 6 bases short and J 5 bases short, with 21 bases between.

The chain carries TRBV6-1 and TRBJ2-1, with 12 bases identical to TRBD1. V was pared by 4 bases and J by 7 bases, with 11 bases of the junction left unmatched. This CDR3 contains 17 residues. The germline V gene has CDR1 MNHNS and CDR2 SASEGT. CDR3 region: CASSGQSVGQGANEQFF. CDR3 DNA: TGTGCCAGCAGTGGACAATCCGTGGGACAGGGGGCTAATGAGCAGTTCTTC.

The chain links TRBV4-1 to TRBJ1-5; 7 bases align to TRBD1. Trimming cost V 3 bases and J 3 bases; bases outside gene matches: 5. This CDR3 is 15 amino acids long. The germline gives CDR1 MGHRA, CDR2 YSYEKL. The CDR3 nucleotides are TGCGCCAGCAGCCACGCCGGGACAGTCAATCAGCCCCAGCATTTT. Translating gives CASSHAGTVNQPQHF.

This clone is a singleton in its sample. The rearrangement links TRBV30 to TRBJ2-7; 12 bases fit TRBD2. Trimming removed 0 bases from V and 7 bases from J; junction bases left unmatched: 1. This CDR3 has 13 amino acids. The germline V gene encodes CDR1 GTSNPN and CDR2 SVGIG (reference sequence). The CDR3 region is CAWSVGLAGEQYF. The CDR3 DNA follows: TGTGCCTGGAGTGTCGGACTAGCGGGGGAGCAGTACTTC. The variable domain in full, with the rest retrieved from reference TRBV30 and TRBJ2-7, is SQTIHQWPATLVQPVGSPLSLECTVEGTSNPNLYWYRQAAGRGLQLLFYSVGIGQISSEVPQNLSASRPQDRQFILSSKKLLLSDSGFYLCAWSVGLAGEQYFGPGTRLTVT.

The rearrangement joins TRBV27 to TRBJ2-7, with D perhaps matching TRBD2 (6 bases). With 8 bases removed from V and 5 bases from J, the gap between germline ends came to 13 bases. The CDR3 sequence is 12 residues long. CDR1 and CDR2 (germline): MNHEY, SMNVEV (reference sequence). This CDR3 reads CASSAGTNEQYF. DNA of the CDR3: TGTGCCAGCTCCGCGGGAACCAACGAGCAGTACTTC.

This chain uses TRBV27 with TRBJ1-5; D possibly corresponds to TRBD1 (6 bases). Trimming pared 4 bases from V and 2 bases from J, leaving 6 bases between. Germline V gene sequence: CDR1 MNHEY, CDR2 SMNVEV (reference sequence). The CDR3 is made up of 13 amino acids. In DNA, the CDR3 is TGTGCCAGCAGTTGGACAGGCAATCAGCCCCAGCATTTT. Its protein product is CASSWTGNQPQHF.

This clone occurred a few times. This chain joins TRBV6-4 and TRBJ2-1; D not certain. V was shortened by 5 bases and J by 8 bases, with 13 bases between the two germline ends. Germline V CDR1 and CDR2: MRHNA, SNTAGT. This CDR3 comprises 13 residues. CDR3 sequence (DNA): TGTGCCAGCAGTCCCCGCGGTTTTGATGAGCAGTTCTTC. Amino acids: CASSPRGFDEQFF.

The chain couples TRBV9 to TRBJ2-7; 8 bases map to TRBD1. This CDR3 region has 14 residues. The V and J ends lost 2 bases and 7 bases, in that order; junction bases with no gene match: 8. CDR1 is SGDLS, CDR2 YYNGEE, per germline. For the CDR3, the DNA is TGTGCCAGCAGCGTGGGACAGGATTTGAGAGAGCAGTACTTC. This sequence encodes CASSVGQDLREQYF.

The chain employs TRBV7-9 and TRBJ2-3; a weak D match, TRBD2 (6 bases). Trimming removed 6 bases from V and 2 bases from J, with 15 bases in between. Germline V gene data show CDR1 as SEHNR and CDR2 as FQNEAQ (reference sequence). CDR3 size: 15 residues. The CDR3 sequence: CASSFQAGPTDTQYF. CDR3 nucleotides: TGTGCCAGCAGTTTCCAAGCGGGCCCCACAGATACGCAGTATTTT.

CDR3 coding DNA: TGCGCCAGCAGCTTGGCCGGACAGATAACACCCGGGGAGCTGTTTTTT. This translates into CASSLAGQITPGELFF. The chain uses TRBV5-1 and TRBJ2-2; the D gene is possibly TRBD1 (6 bases). This CDR3 has 16 amino acids. Germline V lookup: CDR1 SGHRS, CDR2 YFSETQ. Trimming pared 0 bases from V and 6 bases from J, leaving 15 bases between. The full variable domain, with the rest looked up from reference TRBV5-1 and TRBJ2-2, is KAGVTQTPRYLIKTRGQQVTLSCSPISGHRSVSWYQQTPGQGLQFLFEYFSETQRNKGNFPGRFSGRQFSNSRSEMNVSTLELGDSALYLCASSLAGQITPGELFFGEGSRLTVL.

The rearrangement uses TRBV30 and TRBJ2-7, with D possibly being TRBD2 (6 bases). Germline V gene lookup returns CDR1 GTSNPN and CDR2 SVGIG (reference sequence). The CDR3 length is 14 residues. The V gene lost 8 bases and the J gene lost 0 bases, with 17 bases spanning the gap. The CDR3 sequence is CAGQGLWSSYEQYF. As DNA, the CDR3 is TGTGCCGGTCAGGGACTCTGGAGCTCCTACGAGCAGTACTTC.

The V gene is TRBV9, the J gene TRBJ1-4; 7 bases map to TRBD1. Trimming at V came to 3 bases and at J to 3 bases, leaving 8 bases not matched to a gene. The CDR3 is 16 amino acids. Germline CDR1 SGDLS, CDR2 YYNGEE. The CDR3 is CASSETGNVANEKLFF. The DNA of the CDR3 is TGTGCCAGCAGCGAGACAGGGAACGTGGCTAATGAAAAACTGTTTTTT. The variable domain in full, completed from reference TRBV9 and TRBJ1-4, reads DSGVTQTPKHLITATGQRVTLRCSPRSGDLSVYWYQQSLDQGLQFLIQYYNGEERAKGNILERFSAQQFPDLHSELNLSSLELGDSALYFCASSETGNVANEKLFFGSGTQLSVL.

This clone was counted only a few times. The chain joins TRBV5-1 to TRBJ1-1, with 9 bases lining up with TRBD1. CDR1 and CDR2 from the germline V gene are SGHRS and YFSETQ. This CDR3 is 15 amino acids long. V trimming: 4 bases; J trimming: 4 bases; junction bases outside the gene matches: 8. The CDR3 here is CASSHGQGSGTEAFF. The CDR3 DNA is TGCGCCAGCAGCCACGGACAGGGGAGCGGCACTGAAGCTTTCTTT.

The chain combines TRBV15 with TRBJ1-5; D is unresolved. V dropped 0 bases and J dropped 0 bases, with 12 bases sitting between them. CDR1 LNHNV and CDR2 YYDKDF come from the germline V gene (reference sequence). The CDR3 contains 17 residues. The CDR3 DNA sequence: TGTGCCACCAGCAGAGATTTGAACACAAATAGCAATCAGCCCCAGCATTTT. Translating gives CATSRDLNTNSNQPQHF.

The CDR3 region has the DNA TGTGCCAGCAGCTTAGAACAGGGTAGCAATCAGCCCCAGCATTTT. Residues: CASSLEQGSNQPQHF. The V gene is TRBV7-8, the J gene TRBJ1-5, with D possibly being TRBD1 (6 bases). V lost 1 base and J lost 0, with 7 bases in between. The germline V gene encodes CDR1 SGHVS and CDR2 FQNEAQ. The CDR3 has 15 amino acids.

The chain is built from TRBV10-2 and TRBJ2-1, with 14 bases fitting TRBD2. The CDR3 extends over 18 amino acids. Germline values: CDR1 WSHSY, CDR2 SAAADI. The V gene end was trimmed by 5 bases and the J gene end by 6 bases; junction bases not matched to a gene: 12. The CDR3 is CASSQSLGTSGRLNEQFF. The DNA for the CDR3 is TGCGCCAGCAGTCAATCTCTAGGGACTAGCGGGAGACTCAATGAGCAGTTCTTC.

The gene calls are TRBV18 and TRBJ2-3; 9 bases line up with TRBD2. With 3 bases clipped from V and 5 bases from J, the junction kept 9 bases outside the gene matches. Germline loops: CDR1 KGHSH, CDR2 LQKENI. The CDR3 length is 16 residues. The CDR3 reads CASSPTTSGIGDTQYF. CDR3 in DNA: TGTGCCAGCTCACCGACGACTAGCGGTATTGGAGATACGCAGTATTTT.

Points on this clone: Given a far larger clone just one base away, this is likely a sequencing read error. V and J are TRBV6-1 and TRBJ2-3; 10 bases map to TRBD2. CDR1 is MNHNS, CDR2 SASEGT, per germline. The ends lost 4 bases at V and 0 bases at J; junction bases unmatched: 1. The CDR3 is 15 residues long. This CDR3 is CASSVTSGSTDTQYF. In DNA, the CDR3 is TGTGCCAGCAGTGTGACTAGCGGGAGCACAGATACGCAGTATTTT.

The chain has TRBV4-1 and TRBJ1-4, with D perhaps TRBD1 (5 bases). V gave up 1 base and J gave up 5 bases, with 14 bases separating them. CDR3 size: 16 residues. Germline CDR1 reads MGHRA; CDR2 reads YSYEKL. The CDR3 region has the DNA TGCGCCAGCAGCCAAGCGGGGGGACGGACGAATGAAAAACTGTTTTTT. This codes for CASSQAGGRTNEKLFF.

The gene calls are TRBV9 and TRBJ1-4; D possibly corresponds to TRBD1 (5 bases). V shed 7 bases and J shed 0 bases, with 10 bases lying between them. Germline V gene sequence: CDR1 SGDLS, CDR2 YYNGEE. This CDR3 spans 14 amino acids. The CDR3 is CASATAATNEKLFF. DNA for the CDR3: TGTGCCAGCGCGACAGCTGCAACTAATGAAAAACTGTTTTTT. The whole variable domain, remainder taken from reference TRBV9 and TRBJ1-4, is DSGVTQTPKHLITATGQRVTLRCSPRSGDLSVYWYQQSLDQGLQFLIQYYNGEERAKGNILERFSAQQFPDLHSELNLSSLELGDSALYFCASATAATNEKLFFGSGTQLSVL.

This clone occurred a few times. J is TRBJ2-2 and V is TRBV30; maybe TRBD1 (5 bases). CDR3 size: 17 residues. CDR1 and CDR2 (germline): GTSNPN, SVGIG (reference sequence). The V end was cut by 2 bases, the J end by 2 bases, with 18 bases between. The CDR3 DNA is TGTGCCTGGAGTAGGGGCAGGGCCCTTGCAAACACCGGGGAGCTGTTTTTT. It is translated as CAWSRGRALANTGELFF.

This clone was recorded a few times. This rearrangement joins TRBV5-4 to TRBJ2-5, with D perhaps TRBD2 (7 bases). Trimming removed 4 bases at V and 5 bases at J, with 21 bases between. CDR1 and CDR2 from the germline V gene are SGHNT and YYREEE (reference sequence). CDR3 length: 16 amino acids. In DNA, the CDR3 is TGTGCCAGCAGCCCCTACCGTCAGGGGCGGGAGGAGACCCAGTACTTC. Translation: CASSPYRQGREETQYF.

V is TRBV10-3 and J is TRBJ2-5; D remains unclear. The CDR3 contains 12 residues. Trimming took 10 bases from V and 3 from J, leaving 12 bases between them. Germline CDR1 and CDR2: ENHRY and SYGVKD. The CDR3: CATRGVKETQYF. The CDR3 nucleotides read TGTGCCACACGCGGCGTTAAAGAGACCCAGTACTTC.

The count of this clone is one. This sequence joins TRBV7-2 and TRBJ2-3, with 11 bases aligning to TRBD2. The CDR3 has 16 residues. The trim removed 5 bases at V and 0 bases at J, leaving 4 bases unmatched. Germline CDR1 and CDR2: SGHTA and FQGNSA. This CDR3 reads CASSTRTSGSTDTQYF. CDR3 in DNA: TGTGCCAGCAGCACACGGACTAGCGGGAGCACAGATACGCAGTATTTT.

DNA of the CDR3: TGTGCCAGCAGGCTCGGTCAGGGTTGGTACGAGCAGTACTTC. Translated: CASRLGQGWYEQYF. The chain links TRBV5-6 to TRBJ2-7; D may be TRBD1 (5 bases). The CDR3 totals 14 residues. The germline V and J ends were trimmed by 5 bases and 4 bases, with 16 bases remaining between them. Germline CDR1 SGHDT, CDR2 YYEEEE.

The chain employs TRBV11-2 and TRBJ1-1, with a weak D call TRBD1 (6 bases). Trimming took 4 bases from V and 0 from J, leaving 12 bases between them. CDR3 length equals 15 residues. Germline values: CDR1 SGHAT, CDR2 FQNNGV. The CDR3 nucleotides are TGTGCCAGCAGCTCCTCCAGGGGCGTGAACACTGAAGCTTTCTTT. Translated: CASSSSRGVNTEAFF.

Written as DNA, the CDR3 is TGTGCCAGCAGCCCCCCACAGGGTAGAAGCTCCTACGAGCAGTACTTC. It translates to CASSPPQGRSSYEQYF. This chain connects TRBV5-6 to TRBJ2-7, with D possibly being TRBD1 (6 bases). The CDR3 has 16 amino acids. Trimming shortened V by 4 bases and J by 0 bases, and 17 bases separated the two germline ends. Germline V lookup: CDR1 SGHDT, CDR2 YYEEEE.

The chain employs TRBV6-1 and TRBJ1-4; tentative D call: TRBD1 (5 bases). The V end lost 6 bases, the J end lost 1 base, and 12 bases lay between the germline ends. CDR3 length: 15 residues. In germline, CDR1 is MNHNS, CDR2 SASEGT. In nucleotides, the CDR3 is TGTGCCAGCAGCGAGACAGTTTTAACTAATGAAAAACTGTTTTTT. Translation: CASSETVLTNEKLFF.